These 3 T cell receptor beta chains came from one sample sequenced in a study of T cells in Graves' hyperthyroidism and ophthalmopathy. What was amplified from RNA transcripts were TCR beta CDR3 regions. A set of HTBI primers served as the primers for a first-round RT-PCR of the TCR CDR3. TCRdb recomputed calls from the multiplex PCR reads with MiXCR, one row per CDR3 protein. The data contain about 640,000 distinct CDR3 sequences, more than 12% of them singletons. What was sequenced was blood. The receptors shown here come from a woman in her forties or fifties with Graves' ophthalmopathy.

V is TRBV5-6 and J is TRBJ1-1; 10 positions agree with TRBD1. There are 13 residues in the CDR3. From germline, CDR1 is SGHDT and CDR2 YYEEEE. After removal of 2 bases from V and 11 bases from J, the junction contained 6 bases not matched to a gene. The CDR3 reads CASSLPGQGYAFF. The CDR3 nucleotides read TGTGCCAGCAGCTTACCGGGACAGGGGTATGCTTTCTTT.

The chain links TRBV12-3 or TRBV12-4 to TRBJ2-1; D is unclear. The CDR3 loop spans 15 amino acids. V gave up 6 bases and J gave up 6 bases, with 18 bases separating them. CDR3 in DNA: TGTGCCAGCAGAGCCATGGGTCTTAAAGCCAATGAGCAGTTCTTC. It is translated as CASRAMGLKANEQFF.

The sample holds many counts of this clonotype. This rearrangement joins TRBV14 to TRBJ1-1; no reliable D call. This CDR3 comprises 14 residues. V lost 4 bases and J 0 bases, leaving 9 bases between the germline ends. The V gene's germline CDR1 is SGHDN and CDR2 FVKESK. CDR3 amino acids: CASSPLGMNTEAFF. The CDR3, as DNA: TGTGCCAGCAGCCCTCTCGGGATGAACACTGAAGCTTTCTTT.